This T cell receptor beta chain is drawn from a study of blood T cell repertoires in COVID-19. At the level of the study: The analysed material was cDNA or gDNA that came from T cells, B-cell-depleted T cells, or PBMCs.

Assay: immunoSEQ multiplex PCR; the TCRdb copy retains only in-frame clones and omits some. In the table there are 330,000 or so clones, roughly nine tenths of which are singletons. There are 16 residues in the CDR3. Germline V gene lookup returns CDR1 SGHRS and CDR2 YFSETQ. V lost 2 bases to trimming and J lost 3 bases; unmatched junction nucleotides: 7. The chain is built from TRBV5-1 and TRBJ2-3; 9 nucleotides agree with TRBD2. Material: peripheral blood. The sequence came from a woman aged 60-75 years with COVID-19, enrolled during active disease. The CDR3 DNA follows: TGCGCCAGCAGCTTCTCAGCGGGGGGCCGTACAGATACGCAGTATTTT. It translates to CASSFSAGGRTDTQYF.